The entry below gives a single TCR beta chain sequence along with its context. The data originate from a study of shared clonotypes between healthy human individuals. V trimming: 4 bases; J trimming: 11 bases; junction bases outside the gene matches: 6. This CDR3 has 11 residues. Germline V gene data show CDR1 as SQVTM and CDR2 as ANQGSEA. TCRdb's copy holds only in-frame clones and misses some; the assay was immunoSEQ multiplex PCR. The sample yields around 1.9 million clones, 85% to 95% seen once. Naive CD8 populations comprised CD45RO-negative cells positively selected for CCR7, excluding terminally differentiated effector memory CD45RA+ cells.

The sequencing input was naive CD8+ T cells from PBMCs. This sequence joins TRBV29-1 and TRBJ1-2; 8 bases are a match to TRBD1. The clonotype originates from a man aged 18 to 30 in good health. Some clones in this sample may be carry-over from other donors' samples. CDR3 amino acids: CSVVGRGQYTF. CDR3 DNA: TGCAGCGTTGTAGGCAGGGGGCAATACACCTTC.